The sequence of this T cell receptor (beta chain) was determined in a study of regulatory T cells in long-lasting Graves disease. On the study more broadly: Antithyroid drug intake by newly diagnosed Graves' patients had lasted under 3 months.

The CDR3 runs to 16 residues. Germline V gene sequence: CDR1 PRHDT, CDR2 FYEKMQ (reference sequence). The ends were cut back, 5 bases at V and 0 bases at J, with 17 bases in the middle. Whole-study findings and limits: Favored usage of TRBV28, TRBJ1-2 and TRBJ2-5 was recorded in persistent disease. Compared with new cases, persistent Graves' patients showed reduced TCR diversity. Having few samples may have compromised the accuracy.

Researchers made TCR beta libraries by using iRepertoire HTBI primers and running Arm-PCR on CDR3 regions. TCRdb fed the multiplex PCR reads into MiXCR, producing one record per CDR3 protein. This sample has about 540,000 distinct CDR3 sequences, with approximately 12% found just once. Sample time point: newly diagnosed GD, antithyroid drugs for less than 3 months. Preparation of the TCR library used RNA extracted from PBMCs. This clonotype was detected ten times or more. No antigen is known for it. These data were likewise used in another study, on T cells in Graves' hyperthyroidism and ophthalmopathy.

The chain recombines TRBV13 with TRBJ2-7, with no clear D. The receptor was derived from a man aged 25 to 40 with Graves disease. The sequences come from peripheral blood mononuclear cells (PBMCs), collected at new diagnosis, from a patient treated with antithyroid drugs. The DNA of the CDR3 is TGTGCCAGCAGCCCCCCATGGCCGAGGAGCTCCTACGAGCAGTACTTC. Its translation: CASSPPWPRSSYEQYF.